In its sample, the clone carrying this T cell receptor (beta chain) was seen many times. Its cognate antigen is unknown. Amplification of TCR beta CDR3 regions used RNA transcripts. Scientists carried out first-round RT-PCR using HTBI primers and then a second-round multiplex PCR. TCRdb analysed the multiplex PCR reads with MiXCR anew, one entry per CDR3 protein. The sample has around 520,000 distinct CDR3 sequences; roughly 40% are singletons. No donor had other autoimmune disease, uncontrolled infection, pregnancy or lactation. Diagnoses were established from clinical symptoms, serum thyroxine, TRAb, thyroid ultrasound and orbital computed tomography. This CDR3 region has 13 residues. The V gene's germline CDR1 is MNHEY and CDR2 SMNVEV (reference sequence). The V and J ends lost 4 bases and 4 bases, in that order; junction bases with no gene match: 3. These data originate in a study of Graves' ophthalmopathy and Graves' hyperthyroidism. Whole-study findings and limits: Classification of ophthalmopathy versus stable hyperthyroidism by a 13-signature model yielded about 90% sensitivity and just under 83% specificity. In blood, most expanded thyroid clonotypes above 0.001 frequency were also detected.

This clonotype was sampled from an adult man with Graves' hyperthyroidism. The chain links TRBV27 to TRBJ1-2; 7 bases match TRBD1. Sample: peripheral blood or thyroid tissue (not recorded which). CDR3 loop: CASSSRGIYGYTF. The CDR3 region has the DNA TGTGCCAGCAGTTCCAGGGGGATCTATGGCTACACCTTC.